The table lists the clone carrying this T cell receptor (beta chain) with a few counts. No antigen is known for it. These data originate in a study of response to subunit inactivated influenza vaccine. TCRdb re-called the RT-PCR reads through MiXCR, storing one row per CDR3 protein. The sample records 500,000 to 600,000 distinct CDR3 sequences, roughly 12% being singletons. This CDR3 has 13 residues. Germline CDR1 is MNHEY and CDR2 is SVGEGT. V was clipped by 6 bases and J by 5 bases; unmatched bases: 7. Study outcomes and limitations: After each seasonal influenza vaccination, few new T cells are recruited, the authors suggested.

The material was PBMCs from blood, obtained on the day of vaccination. The rearrangement uses TRBV6-2 or TRBV6-3 and TRBJ2-7; 7 bases line up with TRBD1. This receptor was taken from a man in his fifties or sixties who received an inactivated influenza vaccine. Here the CDR3 reads CASSPDRAHEQYF. CDR3 nucleotide sequence: TGTGCCAGCAGCCCCGACAGGGCTCACGAGCAGTACTTC.